What follows are 24 T cell receptor beta chains derived from one specimen sequenced in a study of blood T cell repertoires in COVID-19. The repertoire was sequenced with immunoSEQ multiplex PCR; TCRdb's copy has only in-frame clones and lacks some. This table has about 150,000 clones, approximately 78% appearing once. Sequenced sample: peripheral blood. The receptors derive from a man older than 75 with acute or convalescent COVID-19.

The rearrangement uses TRBV6-5 and TRBJ1-2, with D perhaps TRBD1 (5 bases). The CDR3 loop spans 13 amino acids. The germline gives CDR1 MNHEY, CDR2 SVGAGI. The ends were cut back, 2 bases at V and 6 bases at J, with 10 bases in the middle. The CDR3 is CASSYLGGNGYTF. DNA of the CDR3: TGTGCCAGCAGTTACCTCGGGGGGAATGGCTACACCTTC.

The gene calls are TRBV9 and TRBJ1-1, with D hard to call. The CDR3 spans 15 residues. Germline values: CDR1 SGDLS, CDR2 YYNGEE. With 0 bases removed from V and 0 bases from J, the gap between germline ends came to 9 bases. This CDR3 is CASSVVSQMNTEAFF. The CDR3 DNA follows: TGTGCCAGCAGCGTAGTGTCACAGATGAACACTGAAGCTTTCTTT.

The chain recombines TRBV7-8 with TRBJ2-5, with a tentative D call TRBD2 (5 bases). There are 13 residues in the CDR3. V was shortened by 7 bases and J by 4 bases, with 13 bases between the two germline ends. CDR1 SGHVS and CDR2 FQNEAQ come from the germline V gene. The CDR3 bases are TGTGCCAGCATCCCGTTGGGGAGAGAGACCCAGTACTTC. As protein: CASIPLGRETQYF.

The V and J genes are TRBV5-1 and TRBJ1-1; perhaps TRBD1 as D (5 bases). The CDR3 sequence is 14 residues long. Germline CDR1 SGHRS, CDR2 YFSETQ. V shed 0 bases and J shed 1 base, with 7 bases lying between them. This chain's CDR3 is CASSLDGGNTEAFF. In nucleotides, the CDR3 is TGCGCCAGCAGCTTGGACGGGGGGAACACTGAAGCTTTCTTT.

This sequence joins TRBV7-6 and TRBJ1-1, with D maybe TRBD1 (5 bases). CDR1 is SGHVS, CDR2 FNYEAQ, per germline. This CDR3 contains 17 residues. Deletions cut 4 bases from V and 8 bases from J, with 26 bases between. CDR3 sequence reads: CASSYTVSDGQRTEAFF. DNA of the CDR3: TGTGCCAGCAGCTACACAGTGTCGGACGGTCAACGGACAGAAGCTTTCTTT. The full variable domain, its missing parts supplied by reference TRBV7-6 and TRBJ1-1, is GAGVSQSPRYKVTKRGQDVALRCDPISGHVSLYWYRQALGQGPEFLTYFNYEAQQDKSGLPNDRFSAERPEGSISTLTIQRTEQRDSAMYRCASSYTVSDGQRTEAFFGQGTRLTVV.

The chain combines TRBV3-1 (or the pseudogene TRBV3-2) with TRBJ2-7, with 8 bases fitting TRBD2. CDR1 is LGHDT, CDR2 YNNKEL, per germline (reference sequence). V shed 3 bases, J shed 8 bases, and the junction held 15 bases outside the gene matches. The CDR3 totals 16 residues. CDR3 region: CASSQDPASGYSQQYF. CDR3 coding DNA: TGTGCCAGCAGCCAGGACCCGGCTAGCGGGTACAGCCAGCAGTACTTC.

The rearrangement links TRBV6-5 to TRBJ2-3, with D perhaps matching TRBD2 (5 bases). Germline CDR1 reads MNHEY; CDR2 reads SVGAGI. V lost 2 bases to trimming and J lost 0 bases, with 9 bases between them. CDR3 length equals 15 residues. CDR3 bases: TGTGCCAGCAGTTACGAGCGGAGAAGCACAGATACGCAGTATTTT. Protein sequence: CASSYERRSTDTQYF.

The chain has TRBV28 and TRBJ2-5; a possible D gene is TRBD2 (7 bases). V gave up 3 bases and J gave up 0 bases, with 20 bases separating them. This CDR3 has 18 residues. Germline lookup yields CDR1 MDHEN and CDR2 SYDVKM. CDR3 sequence reads: CASSFSSLGGPYQETQYF. The CDR3 DNA reads as TGTGCCAGCAGTTTCAGTTCTCTGGGGGGGCCGTACCAAGAGACCCAGTACTTC.

The chain uses TRBV29-1 and TRBJ2-5, with 12 nucleotides matching TRBD1. Looked up from germline, CDR1 is SQVTM and CDR2 is ANQGSEA. This CDR3 is built from 14 residues. After removal of 7 bases from V and 7 bases from J, the junction contained 10 bases not matched to a gene. CDR3 coding DNA: TGCAGCGCTACTGGGACAGGGGGCGACGGGACCCAGTACTTC. The encoded protein is CSATGTGGDGTQYF.

This rearrangement joins TRBV19 to TRBJ1-4; TRBD1 aligns across 7 bases. The V gene's germline CDR1 is LNHDA and CDR2 SQIVND (reference sequence). Trimming took 6 bases from V and 6 from J; bases not matched to a gene: 7. The CDR3 contains 14 residues. The CDR3 DNA follows: TGTGCCAGTAGCCCACAGGGGTTTGATGAAAAACTGTTTTTT. This encodes CASSPQGFDEKLFF.

The J gene is TRBJ2-7, the V gene TRBV7-9, with 8 bases aligning to TRBD1. Germline CDR1 is SEHNR and CDR2 is FQNEAQ (reference sequence). The CDR3 has 16 residues. With 5 bases clipped from V and 0 bases from J, the junction kept 9 bases outside the gene matches. The CDR3 here is CASSLPRDRSSYEQYF. The CDR3 nucleotides are TGTGCCAGCAGCCTACCCCGGGACAGGAGCTCCTACGAGCAGTACTTC.

CDR3 nucleotides: TGTGCCAGCAAGGGGGAAGTAGGTGGCTACACCTTC. This sequence encodes CASKGEVGGYTF. V is TRBV6-5 and J is TRBJ1-2, with D perhaps TRBD1 (6 bases). V lost 7 bases, J lost 7 bases, and 13 bases lay in between. The CDR3 extends over 12 amino acids. Germline V lookup: CDR1 MNHEY, CDR2 SVGAGI.

V gene TRBV7-2 combines with J gene TRBJ2-1, with D possibly being TRBD1 (6 bases). V gave up 5 bases and J gave up 0 bases, with 11 bases separating them. From germline, CDR1 is SGHTA and CDR2 FQGNSA. The CDR3 is made up of 15 amino acids. The CDR3 sequence: CASSPRQDSYNEQFF. The CDR3, as DNA: TGTGCCAGCAGCCCCCGACAGGACTCCTACAATGAGCAGTTCTTC.

The rearrangement joins TRBV7-2 to TRBJ1-4; D is ambiguous. V dropped 2 bases and J dropped 8 bases, with 12 bases sitting between them. The CDR3 contains 14 residues. Per germline, CDR1 SGHTA and CDR2 FQGNSA. CDR3 protein: CASSLNGDNEKLFF. For the CDR3, the DNA is TGTGCCAGCAGCTTAAACGGGGATAACGAAAAACTGTTTTTT.

This chain uses TRBV5-1 with TRBJ1-1; 9 nucleotides align to TRBD1. The CDR3 has 17 amino acids. J was trimmed by 0 bases and V by 5 bases; bases with no gene match: 11. The germline V gene encodes CDR1 SGHRS and CDR2 YFSETQ. CDR3 nucleotide sequence: TGCGCCAGCAGTTACTTCCCGGGACAGGGCCTGAACACTGAAGCTTTCTTT. It is translated as CASSYFPGQGLNTEAFF.

The chain employs TRBV7-8 and TRBJ2-2; the D is unclear. The germline gives CDR1 SGHVS, CDR2 FQNEAQ. The CDR3 runs 14 residues. The germline V and J ends were trimmed by 2 bases and 7 bases, with 11 bases remaining between them. The CDR3 loop reads CASSLFDIGGELFF. The CDR3 DNA sequence: TGTGCCAGCAGCTTATTCGATATCGGCGGGGAGCTGTTTTTT.

J is TRBJ1-2 and V is TRBV29-1; weak D call: TRBD1 (5 bases). The V end lost 3 bases, the J end lost 8 bases, and 7 bases lay between the germline ends. Looked up from germline, CDR1 is SQVTM and CDR2 is ANQGSEA. The CDR3 has 10 amino acids. In nucleotides, the CDR3 is TGCAGCGTTGACAGGGTCGGCTACACCTTC. Amino acids: CSVDRVGYTF.

This chain joins TRBV11-2 and TRBJ2-7; weak D call: TRBD2 (6 bases). Germline CDR1 reads SGHAT; CDR2 reads FQNNGV. The CDR3 extends over 15 amino acids. Between the trimmed V and J ends, which lost 6 bases and 2 bases, there was a span of 17 bases. CDR3 loop: CASRPPGGATYEQYF. The CDR3 nucleotides are TGTGCCAGCAGACCCCCCGGAGGGGCGACCTACGAGCAGTACTTC.

The CDR3 sequence is CASSLGDRVYNSPLHF. For the CDR3, the DNA is TGTGCCAGCAGCTTAGGGGACAGGGTGTATAATTCACCCCTCCACTTT. The V gene is TRBV7-2, the J gene TRBJ1-6; TRBD1 aligns across 9 bases. The length of the CDR3 is 16 residues. Germline trimming cut 1 base from V and 4 bases from J; bases unmatched to any gene: 2. Germline values: CDR1 SGHTA, CDR2 FQGNSA. Combining the CDR3 with reference TRBV7-2 and TRBJ1-6 gives the whole variable domain GAGVSQSPSNKVTEKGKDVELRCDPISGHTALYWYRQSLGQGLEFLIYFQGNSAPDKSGLPSDRFSAERTGGSVSTLTIQRTQQEDSAVYLCASSLGDRVYNSPLHFGNGTRLTVT.

This clone was seen at least ten times. The chain joins TRBV18 to TRBJ1-5; D gene ambiguous. The CDR3 is 13 residues long. V lost 0 bases, J lost 7 bases, and 7 bases lay in between. Germline loops: CDR1 KGHSH, CDR2 LQKENI. The CDR3 here is CASSPPEEQPQHF. The CDR3 DNA follows: TGTGCCAGCTCACCACCGGAGGAGCAGCCCCAGCATTTT.

CDR3 in amino acids: CAGGVTGNTGELFF. The CDR3 DNA reads as TGTGCCGGCGGGGTTACAGGGAACACCGGGGAGCTGTTTTTT. This rearrangement joins TRBV2 to TRBJ2-2; tentatively, D is TRBD2 (6 bases). The V end lost 11 bases, the J end lost 1 base, and 14 bases lay between the germline ends. The CDR3 consists of 14 residues. The germline CDR1 and CDR2 sequences are SNHLY and FYNNEI. Combining the CDR3 with reference TRBV2 and TRBJ2-2 gives the whole variable domain EPEVTQTPSHQVTQMGQEVILRCVPISNHLYFYWYRQILGQKVEFLVSFYNNEISEKSEIFDDQFSVERPDGSNFTLKIRSTKLEDSAMYFCAGGVTGNTGELFFGEGSRLTVL.

The chain employs TRBV3-1 (or the pseudogene TRBV3-2) and TRBJ1-2; 7 nucleotides agree with TRBD1. Trimming at V came to 3 bases and at J to 8 bases, leaving 12 bases not matched to a gene. The CDR3 is made up of 15 amino acids. Germline CDR1 reads LGHDT; CDR2 reads YNNKEL (reference sequence). As DNA, the CDR3 is TGTGCCAGCAGCCAGATAGGGCGACAGGGTATAGGCTACACCTTC. Amino acid sequence: CASSQIGRQGIGYTF.

The chain links TRBV4-1 to TRBJ1-2; a possible D gene is TRBD1 (6 bases). Germline V lookup: CDR1 MGHRA, CDR2 YSYEKL. The ends were cut back, 1 base at V and 8 bases at J, with 17 bases in the middle. CDR3 length equals 15 residues. The CDR3 DNA reads as TGCGCCAGCAGCCAAGTTCGACAGGCCCTCGGGGGCTACACCTTC. It encodes CASSQVRQALGGYTF.

This clone was counted a single time. J is TRBJ2-1 and V is TRBV5-6; 13 nucleotides align to TRBD2. The V gene's germline CDR1 is SGHDT and CDR2 YYEEEE. Trimming took 2 bases from V and 3 from J; bases not matched to a gene: 2. The CDR3 contains 16 residues. CDR3 nucleotide sequence: TGTGCCAGCAGCTTCTGGACTAGCGGGGGCTACAATGAGCAGTTCTTC. Its translation is CASSFWTSGGYNEQFF.